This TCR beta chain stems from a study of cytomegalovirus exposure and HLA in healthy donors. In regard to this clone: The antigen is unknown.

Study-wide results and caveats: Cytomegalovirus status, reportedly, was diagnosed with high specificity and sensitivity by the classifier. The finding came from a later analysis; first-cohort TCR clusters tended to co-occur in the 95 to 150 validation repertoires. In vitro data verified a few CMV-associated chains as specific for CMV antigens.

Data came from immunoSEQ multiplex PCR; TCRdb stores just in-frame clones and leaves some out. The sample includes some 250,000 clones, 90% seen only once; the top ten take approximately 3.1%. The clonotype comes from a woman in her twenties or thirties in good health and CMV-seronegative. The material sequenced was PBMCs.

The DNA for the CDR3 is TGTGCCAGTACCACCTGGACGAGGAACTATGGCTACACCTTC. Amino acid sequence: CASTTWTRNYGYTF. This chain uses TRBV19 with TRBJ1-2; the D is unclear. Germline loops: CDR1 LNHDA, CDR2 SQIVND (reference sequence). V lost 7 bases and J 2 bases, leaving 14 bases between the germline ends. This CDR3 is 14 amino acids long.